One sample yielded the 21 T cell receptor beta chains listed below, sequenced in a study of T cell responses to AZD1222 COVID-19 vaccine. Data came from immunoSEQ multiplex PCR; TCRdb stores just in-frame clones and leaves some out. This table has about 130,000 clones, about 93% appearing once. Here the sequenced sample was peripheral blood, taken on day 0 of AZD1222 vaccination. The receptor set was obtained from an adult in good health.

The rearrangement uses TRBV19 and TRBJ1-1; 7 bases line up with TRBD1. Germline loops: CDR1 LNHDA, CDR2 SQIVND (reference sequence). The CDR3 contains 16 residues. V lost 3 bases, J lost 2 bases, and 9 bases stayed unmatched. As DNA, the CDR3 is TGTGCCAGTAGTATTCCCATGGGACAGCTAAACACTGAAGCTTTCTTT. Translated: CASSIPMGQLNTEAFF.

V is TRBV25-1 and J is TRBJ1-1; D is uncertain. The ends were cut back, 7 bases at V and 4 bases at J, with 7 bases in the middle. The germline CDR1 and CDR2 sequences are MGHDK and SYGVNS. CDR3 length: 11 amino acids. In nucleotides, the CDR3 is TGTGCCAGCAAGGCGGGCACTGAAGCTTTCTTT. Amino acids: CASKAGTEAFF.

The chain couples TRBV10-3 to TRBJ1-1; D call uncertain. This CDR3 contains 12 residues. Germline-derived CDR1 and CDR2 are ENHRY and SYGVKD. Deletions cut 8 bases from V and 2 bases from J, with 9 bases between. CDR3 nucleotide sequence: TGTGCCATCGGTTCTCGAAACACTGAAGCTTTCTTT. This translates into CAIGSRNTEAFF.

The chain carries TRBV9 and TRBJ1-1; no clear D. The CDR3 has 14 amino acids. Trimming took 3 bases from V and 2 from J, leaving 11 bases between them. Germline lookup yields CDR1 SGDLS and CDR2 YYNGEE. CDR3 bases: TGTGCCAGCAGCGCCCCAGTGAGCAACACTGAAGCTTTCTTT. It is translated as CASSAPVSNTEAFF.

CDR3 region: CASSFTEGASEQYF. In DNA, the CDR3 is TGTGCCAGCAGCTTTACCGAGGGGGCTTCCGAGCAGTACTTC. This chain connects TRBV7-2 to TRBJ2-7; 7 bases line up with TRBD1. Germline lookup yields CDR1 SGHTA and CDR2 FQGNSA. J was trimmed by 6 bases and V by 3 bases; bases with no gene match: 8. This CDR3 spans 14 amino acids.

The V gene is TRBV6-5, the J gene TRBJ1-2; D is perhaps TRBD1 (6 bases). Germline assignment: CDR1 MNHEY and CDR2 SVGAGI. V shed 6 bases and J shed 4 bases, with 15 bases lying between them. The CDR3 runs 14 residues. CDR3 region: CASRGVQGPYGYTF. The CDR3, as DNA: TGTGCCAGCAGAGGCGTACAGGGACCCTATGGCTACACCTTC.

The chain employs TRBV7-2 and TRBJ1-1, with D unclear. This CDR3 comprises 14 residues. V lost 5 bases and J 1 base, leaving 11 bases between the germline ends. The germline gives CDR1 SGHTA, CDR2 FQGNSA. The CDR3 region has the DNA TGTGCCAGCAGCCCTCGGGCGGGGAACACTGAAGCTTTCTTT. Translation gives CASSPRAGNTEAFF.

V gene TRBV7-8 combines with J gene TRBJ1-2; D unclear. The CDR3 runs to 19 residues. Looked up from germline, CDR1 is SGHVS and CDR2 is FQNEAQ. V dropped 0 bases and J dropped 8 bases, with 28 bases sitting between them. The CDR3 sequence: CASSLAGKGQGNRRGGYTF. As DNA, the CDR3 is TGTGCCAGCAGCTTAGCGGGAAAAGGGCAAGGTAATAGACGAGGAGGCTACACCTTC.

The chain has TRBV10-3 and TRBJ2-5; D is unresolved. CDR1 and CDR2 from the germline V gene are ENHRY and SYGVKD. The length of the CDR3 is 13 residues. Between the trimmed V and J ends, which lost 10 bases and 2 bases, there was a span of 14 bases. The CDR3 DNA reads as TGTGCCACGGCGGAGCCCCCTCAAGAGACCCAGTACTTC. Translation: CATAEPPQETQYF.

The genes are TRBV5-1 and TRBJ1-6, with a possible D match to TRBD1 (6 bases). With 4 bases removed from V and 0 bases from J, the gap between germline ends came to 17 bases. The CDR3 spans 18 residues. Germline CDR1 and CDR2: SGHRS and YFSETQ. As DNA, the CDR3 is TGCGCCAGCAGCCCCGGAGACAGGACCTTCTCCTATAATTCACCCCTCCACTTT. It translates to CASSPGDRTFSYNSPLHF.

Written as DNA, the CDR3 is TGTGCCAGCAGTGACCTAGACGTCGCCGAGCAGTACTTC. It specifies CASSDLDVAEQYF. The V call is TRBV6-1, the J call TRBJ2-7, with D uncertain. The CDR3 runs 13 residues. The V gene lost 3 bases and the J gene lost 6 bases, with 12 bases spanning the gap. Germline V gives CDR1 MNHNS, CDR2 SASEGT.

The chain couples TRBV5-6 to TRBJ1-2; D unresolved. The CDR3 loop spans 12 amino acids. Germline lookup yields CDR1 SGHDT and CDR2 YYEEEE. Trimming stripped 0 bases from V and 5 bases from J, with 5 bases between. In DNA, the CDR3 is TGTGCCAGCAGCTTGGGTTTATATGGCTACACCTTC. It encodes CASSLGLYGYTF.

The chain uses TRBV4-3 and TRBJ1-1, with 7 bases fitting TRBD1. Germline assignment: CDR1 LGHNA and CDR2 YSLEER. With 1 base clipped from V and 4 bases from J, the junction kept 3 bases outside the gene matches. CDR3 size: 14 residues. CDR3 loop: CASSQAGTVTEAFF. The DNA of the CDR3 is TGCGCCAGCAGCCAAGCCGGGACAGTCACTGAAGCTTTCTTT.

The rearrangement joins TRBV6-5 to TRBJ1-1, with 7 bases fitting TRBD1. The CDR3 totals 14 residues. J lost 2 bases, V lost 7 bases, and 7 bases had no gene match. The germline CDR1 and CDR2 sequences are MNHEY and SVGAGI. CDR3 in amino acids: CASNSHRGNTEAFF. The CDR3 DNA is TGTGCCAGCAATTCCCACAGGGGAAACACTGAAGCTTTCTTT.

V gene TRBV12-3 or TRBV12-4 combines with J gene TRBJ2-7; no clear D. Trimming took off 4 bases at V and 5 bases at J, with 6 bases between the two ends. This CDR3 has 11 residues. Written as DNA, the CDR3 is TGTGCCAGCAGTTCCGCCCACGAGCAGTACTTC. It specifies CASSSAHEQYF.

The gene calls are TRBV13 and TRBJ1-1, with D unresolved. CDR1 is PRHDT and CDR2 is FYEKMQ in the germline V gene (reference sequence). V lost 8 bases and J lost 0, with 16 bases in between. The CDR3 totals 15 residues. In DNA, the CDR3 is TGTGCCAGCGGAGTTAGAGTAGGCATGAACACTGAAGCTTTCTTT. Its translation is CASGVRVGMNTEAFF.

This rearrangement joins TRBV7-9 to TRBJ2-5, with 7 bases that match TRBD2. The CDR3 spans 14 residues. From germline, CDR1 is SEHNR and CDR2 FQNEAQ (reference sequence). With 4 bases clipped from V and 5 bases from J, the junction kept 7 bases outside the gene matches. The CDR3: CASSSWTRRETQYF. The CDR3 DNA follows: TGTGCCAGCAGCTCATGGACTAGGCGGGAGACCCAGTACTTC.

This chain links TRBV27 with TRBJ1-1; no clear D gene. The V end was cut by 6 bases, the J end by 2 bases, with 13 bases between. From germline, CDR1 is MNHEY and CDR2 SMNVEV (reference sequence). The CDR3 contains 14 residues. CDR3 protein: CASSRTDGNTEAFF. CDR3 bases: TGTGCCAGCAGCCGCACCGACGGCAACACTGAAGCTTTCTTT.

This chain joins TRBV27 and TRBJ2-1; D is undetermined. There are 14 residues in the CDR3. Trimming removed 6 bases from V and 2 bases from J, with 11 bases in between. Germline V CDR1 and CDR2: MNHEY, SMNVEV (reference sequence). The CDR3 protein is CASSHSGPYNEQFF. The CDR3 coding sequence is TGTGCCAGCAGCCACTCTGGGCCCTACAATGAGCAGTTCTTC.

The V call is TRBV2, the J call TRBJ1-2; D is perhaps TRBD1 (5 bases). This CDR3 spans 13 amino acids. Looked up from germline, CDR1 is SNHLY and CDR2 is FYNNEI. V lost 4 bases, J lost 7 bases, and 13 bases lay in between. The CDR3 nucleotides are TGTGCCAGCAGTGTAGGGGCAGGGAGTGGCTACACCTTC. Protein product: CASSVGAGSGYTF.

The V and J genes are TRBV10-3 and TRBJ2-2, with 14 nucleotides matching TRBD2. The CDR3 loop spans 19 amino acids. Germline CDR1 and CDR2: ENHRY and SYGVKD. Trimming at V came to 3 bases and at J to 2 bases, leaving 8 bases not matched to a gene. The CDR3 sequence: CAISEQPGLAGVNTGELFF. The DNA of the CDR3 is TGTGCCATCAGTGAACAACCGGGACTAGCGGGGGTCAACACCGGGGAGCTGTTTTTT.